This TCR beta chain was documented in a study of shared clonotypes between healthy human individuals. Trimming shortened V by 6 bases and J by 1 base, and 11 bases separated the two germline ends. The germline CDR1 and CDR2 sequences are SGHRS and YFSETQ. This CDR3 is built from 14 residues. Sequencing was performed with immunoSEQ multiplex PCR; in TCRdb, only in-frame clones are kept and a portion is missing. The data show some 2,400,000 clones, with 90% to 96% seen just once and less than 0.15% held by the top ten. The sequenced sample consisted of naive CD4+ T cells sorted from blood. Subset here: CD45RA+ positively selected. The chain links TRBV5-1 to TRBJ1-3, with D possibly matching TRBD1 (6 bases). The source of this sequence is a man in his late teens or twenties in good health. CDR3 nucleotides: TGCGCCAGCAAAGATGACAGGTCTGGAAACACCATATATTTT. This encodes CASKDDRSGNTIYF.